This TCR beta chain comes out of a study of T cells in Graves' hyperthyroidism and ophthalmopathy. Whole-study findings and limits: Researchers report that a 13 V-J model separated ophthalmopathy from stable hyperthyroidism.

Amplification yielded TCR beta CDR3 regions, with RNA transcripts as the source. When the TCR CDR3 underwent first-round RT-PCR, the HTBI primer set was used. TCRdb recomputed calls from the multiplex PCR reads with MiXCR, one row per CDR3 protein. The data show 600,000 or so distinct CDR3 sequences, with 40% to 55% seen just once and approximately 8.2% held by the top ten. Hyperthyroidism had been newly diagnosed in patients aged 18 to 65, and its duration was under 2 months. Researchers barred patients who had uncontrolled infection, other autoimmune disease, pregnancy or lactation. Clinicians diagnosed patients from clinical symptoms, serum thyroxine and TRAb, thyroid ultrasound and orbital computed tomography. This clonotype was detected a few times. Its antigen is unknown. This CDR3 has 16 residues. V was shortened by 0 bases and J by 3 bases, with 13 bases between the two germline ends. The germline V gene encodes CDR1 SGDLS and CDR2 YYNGEE.

The sequence was collected from a woman aged 18 to 35 with Graves' hyperthyroidism. The sequencing sample was made of peripheral blood or thyroid tissue (not recorded which). The V call is TRBV9, the J call TRBJ1-5; a possible D gene is TRBD1 (5 bases). The chain's CDR3 is CASSVGEGRTNQPQHF. In nucleotides, the CDR3 is TGTGCCAGCAGCGTAGGGGAGGGACGGACCAATCAGCCCCAGCATTTT.